Listed here are 3 T cell receptor beta chains from one sample, sequenced in a study of blood T cells in healthy people across ages. For the second PCR, which ran for 7 to 11 cycles, a sample-barcoded 5' primer and a J-beta primer mix were used. TCRdb used MiXCR to reprocess the 5' RACE reads, holding one entry per CDR3 protein. In the table there are about 800,000 distinct CDR3 sequences, 25% of which are singletons. These data also formed part of another study, on T cells of mothers and their children.

The sample taken for sequencing was blood. The receptor source for this set is a boy aged 5-17 years in good health.

The sample holds many counts of this clonotype. The gene calls are TRBV20-1 and TRBJ2-7; 7 bases map to TRBD1. This CDR3 is 14 amino acids long. Germline loops: CDR1 DFQATT, CDR2 SNEGSKA (reference sequence). The ends lost 6 bases at V and 0 bases at J; junction bases unmatched: 8. DNA for the CDR3: TGCAGTGCGGAAGACAGGGATAGCTCCTACGAGCAGTACTTC. It yields the protein CSAEDRDSSYEQYF.

This clonotype was observed a few times. The chain joins TRBV24-1 to TRBJ2-5; no firm D call. This CDR3 has 12 amino acids. The germline V gene has CDR1 KGHDR and CDR2 SFDVKD. The ends were cut back, 2 bases at V and 3 bases at J, with 3 bases in the middle. In DNA, the CDR3 is TGTGCCACCAGTGATTCCAAAGAGACCCAGTACTTC. Translating gives CATSDSKETQYF.

This clonotype has more than one count but fewer than ten. This chain joins TRBV7-2 and TRBJ2-4, with D perhaps TRBD2 (6 bases). Deletions cut 3 bases from V and 7 bases from J, with 13 bases between. The CDR3 is made up of 14 amino acids. CDR1 and CDR2 from the germline V gene are SGHTA and FQGNSA. This CDR3 reads CASSFGGTVNIQYF. CDR3 nucleotides: TGTGCCAGCAGCTTTGGCGGGACCGTGAACATTCAGTACTTC.